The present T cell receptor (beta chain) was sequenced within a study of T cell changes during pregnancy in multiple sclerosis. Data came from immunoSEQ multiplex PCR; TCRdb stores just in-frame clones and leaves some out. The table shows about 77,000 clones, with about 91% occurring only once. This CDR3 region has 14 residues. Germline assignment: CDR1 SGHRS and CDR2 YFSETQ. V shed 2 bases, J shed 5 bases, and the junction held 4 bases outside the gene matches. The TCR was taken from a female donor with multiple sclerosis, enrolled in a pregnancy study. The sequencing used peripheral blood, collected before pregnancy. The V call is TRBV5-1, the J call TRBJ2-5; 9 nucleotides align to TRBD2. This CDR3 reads CASSLDLAGETQYF. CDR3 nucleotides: TGCGCCAGCAGCTTAGATCTAGCGGGGGAGACCCAGTACTTC.